This T cell receptor (beta chain) came from a study of blood T cells in healthy people across ages. Findings and caveats of the study: Strongly correlated with naive T cell percentage was TCR beta diversity.

This clonotype appeared a few times. Antigen specificity is unknown. The authors ran a second PCR of roughly 7 to 11 cycles using a sample-barcoded 5' primer and a J-beta primer mix. Every molecule of cDNA carried a tag from a template-switch adaptor with 12 random nucleotides. Each CDR3 protein gets one entry after TCRdb re-called the 5' RACE reads with MiXCR. The profile covers more than 900,000 distinct CDR3 sequences, with approximately 25% appearing a single time and around 0.75% taken by the ten largest. The data were also submitted as part of a second study, on T cells of mothers and their children. In that study: The study recruited a few healthy Caucasian mothers and their six children as donors.

Sequencing input: blood. The receptor was derived from a girl aged 2 to 10 in good health.

As DNA, the CDR3 is TGTGCCAGCAGCTTAACCTTAGCGGCCTCCTACAATGAGCAGTTCTTC. It codes for CASSLTLAASYNEQFF. The rearrangement uses TRBV13 and TRBJ2-1; maybe TRBD2 (6 bases). The CDR3 is made up of 16 amino acids. CDR1 and CDR2 from the germline V gene are PRHDT and FYEKMQ (reference sequence). Trimming shortened V by 2 bases and J by 0 bases, and 11 bases separated the two germline ends.